This T cell receptor beta chain was captured by sequencing in a study of cytomegalovirus exposure and HLA in healthy donors. The study, taken as a whole, reports: Reportedly, cytomegalovirus status was diagnosed with high sensitivity and specificity. According to an earlier analysis, most TCR beta V segments yielded productive rearrangements about 87% or about 30% of the time.

The PCR had 60 Vbeta and 13 Jbeta primers. Method: immunoSEQ multiplex PCR; TCRdb's copy keeps in-frame clones and lacks some. This table holds 200,000 or so clones, 70% to 85% found once. Concerning this clone: Its specificity is not known.

The sequenced sample consisted of PBMCs. The receptor's source is a girl aged 2 to 9 in good health and CMV-seronegative.

The CDR3, as DNA: TGTGCCAGTAGTCCCGGACTAGCAAGGACCCAGTACTTC. Its protein is CASSPGLARTQYF. The chain combines TRBV19 with TRBJ2-5; the match to TRBD2 covers 8 bases. The germline CDR1 and CDR2 sequences are LNHDA and SQIVND (reference sequence). CDR3 length equals 13 residues. With 5 bases clipped from V and 7 bases from J, the junction kept 6 bases outside the gene matches.